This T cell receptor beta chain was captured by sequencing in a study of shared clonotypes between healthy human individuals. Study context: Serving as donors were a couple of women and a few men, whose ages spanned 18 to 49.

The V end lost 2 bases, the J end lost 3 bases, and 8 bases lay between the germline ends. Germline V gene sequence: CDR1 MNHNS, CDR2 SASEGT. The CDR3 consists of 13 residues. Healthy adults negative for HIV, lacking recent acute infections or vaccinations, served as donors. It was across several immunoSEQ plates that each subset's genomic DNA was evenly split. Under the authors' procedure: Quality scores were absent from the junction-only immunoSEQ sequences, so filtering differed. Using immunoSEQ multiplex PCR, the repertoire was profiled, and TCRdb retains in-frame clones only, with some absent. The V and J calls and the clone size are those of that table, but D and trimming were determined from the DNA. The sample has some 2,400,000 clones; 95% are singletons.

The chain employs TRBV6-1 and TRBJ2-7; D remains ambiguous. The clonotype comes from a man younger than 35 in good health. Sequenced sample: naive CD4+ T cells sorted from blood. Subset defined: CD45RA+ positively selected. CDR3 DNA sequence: TGTGCCAGCAGTGAATGGAGCTACTACGAGCAGTACTTC. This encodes CASSEWSYYEQYF.